A single sample is the source of the 19 T cell receptor beta chains below, sequenced in a study of blood T cells in healthy people across ages. Then a second PCR, running about 6 to 12 cycles, was carried out with a sample-barcoded 5' primer and a J-beta primer mix. TCRdb reprocessed the 5' RACE reads with MiXCR, giving one entry per CDR3 protein. The profile shows 950,000 to 1,200,000 distinct CDR3 sequences, more than 30% of them singletons. Sequences were obtained from blood. These receptors came from a man younger than 35 in good health.

For the CDR3, the DNA is TGCGCCAGCAGCCAAGGGACAGAAGACACCGGGGAGCTGTTTTTT. Translated: CASSQGTEDTGELFF. The chain employs TRBV4-3 and TRBJ2-2, with a tentative D call TRBD1 (6 bases). The length of the CDR3 is 15 residues. Per germline, CDR1 LGHNA and CDR2 YSLEER. V lost 1 base, J lost 3 bases, and 9 bases lay in between.

This clonotype occurred a few times. V usage is TRBV29-1 and J usage is TRBJ2-1; 10 positions match TRBD2. This CDR3 has 13 amino acids. The germline V gene has CDR1 SQVTM and CDR2 ANQGSEA. V gave up 7 bases and J gave up 7 bases; unmatched junction bases: 7. Here the CDR3 reads CSGRVAGGNEQFF. In nucleotides, the CDR3 is TGCAGCGGAAGAGTAGCGGGGGGTAATGAGCAGTTCTTC.

In its sample, this clonotype was seen a few times. This chain uses TRBV6-1 with TRBJ2-7, with a possible D match to TRBD2 (5 bases). CDR3 size: 13 residues. V lost 1 base and J lost 4, with 8 bases in between. Per the germline V gene, CDR1 is MNHNS and CDR2 is SASEGT. Here the CDR3 DNA reads TGTGCCAGCAGTGAAGAGAGGGAATACGAGCAGTACTTC. Amino acids: CASSEEREYEQYF.

The chain carries TRBV12-3 or TRBV12-4 and TRBJ2-4; 9 nucleotides agree with TRBD1. The junction had 7 bases not matched to a gene; V was cut back by 7 bases and J by 0 bases. This CDR3 has 16 residues. The CDR3 DNA reads as TGTGCCAGCACCCTGGGACAGGGCCTAGCCAAAAACATTCAGTACTTC. It is translated as CASTLGQGLAKNIQYF.

J is TRBJ2-2 and V is TRBV4-1; 13 bases line up with TRBD2. CDR1 and CDR2 from the germline V gene are MGHRA and YSYEKL. The junction had 10 bases not matched to a gene; V was cut back by 2 bases and J by 1 base. The length of the CDR3 is 20 residues. The CDR3: CASSQKITSGGALNTGELFF. The DNA for the CDR3 is TGCGCCAGCAGCCAAAAAATAACTAGCGGGGGGGCCTTGAACACCGGGGAGCTGTTTTTT.

This clonotype was observed at least ten times. This rearrangement joins TRBV9 to TRBJ2-2; no clear D gene. Germline-derived CDR1 and CDR2 are SGDLS and YYNGEE. The CDR3 spans 12 residues. Deletions cut 5 bases from V and 3 bases from J, with 5 bases between. Written as DNA, the CDR3 is TGTGCCAGCAGTCCCCACACCGGGGAGCTGTTTTTT. It translates to CASSPHTGELFF.

This chain connects TRBV6-6 to TRBJ1-2; D is possibly TRBD1 (5 bases). The CDR3 covers 13 residues. Trimming cost V 5 bases and J 4 bases, with 11 bases left between them. Germline CDR1 is MNHNY and CDR2 is SVGAGI (reference sequence). The chain's CDR3 is CASSHGGGYGYTF. CDR3 bases: TGTGCCAGCAGTCACGGGGGAGGCTATGGCTACACCTTC.

This clonotype was seen a handful of times. This chain uses TRBV4-1 with TRBJ2-7; unclear D gene. V was cut by 0 bases and J by 6 bases, with 18 bases left in between. Germline loops: CDR1 MGHRA, CDR2 YSYEKL. This CDR3 region has 16 residues. The CDR3 DNA sequence: TGCGCCAGCAGCCAAGACTTTCGGTCAGACCCAAGCGAGCAGTACTTC. The encoded protein is CASSQDFRSDPSEQYF.

This clonotype was counted between two and nine times. This chain connects TRBV4-1 to TRBJ1-1, with D possibly being TRBD1 (5 bases). V was cut by 1 base and J by 3 bases, with 12 bases left in between. From germline, CDR1 is MGHRA and CDR2 YSYEKL. CDR3 size: 15 residues. The CDR3 DNA is TGCGCCAGCAGCCAAGCCCCGGGACGATACACTGAAGCTTTCTTT. Amino acid sequence: CASSQAPGRYTEAFF.

This clonotype was seen more than once but under ten times. The V call is TRBV12-3 or TRBV12-4, the J call TRBJ2-3, with 8 bases fitting TRBD2. J gave up 5 bases and V 6 bases, and 16 bases lay outside the gene matches. The CDR3 length is 17 residues. For the CDR3, the DNA is TGTGCCAGCAGCCACAGCGGGGGCGCCCTCTTGGGAGATACGCAGTATTTT. This gives the protein CASSHSGGALLGDTQYF.

J is TRBJ2-3 and V is TRBV5-6; weak D call: TRBD1 (6 bases). Looked up from germline, CDR1 is SGHDT and CDR2 is YYEEEE. Trimming removed 2 bases at V and 6 bases at J, with 7 bases between. The CDR3 totals 12 residues. This CDR3 reads CASSFGQDTQYF. As DNA, the CDR3 is TGTGCCAGCAGCTTCGGACAGGATACGCAGTATTTT.

The V gene is TRBV4-3, the J gene TRBJ1-1; D is possibly TRBD1 (5 bases). The CDR3 sequence is 14 residues long. Trimming took off 0 bases at V and 9 bases at J, with 14 bases between the two ends. The germline CDR1 and CDR2 sequences are LGHNA and YSLEER. The CDR3 nucleotides are TGCGCCAGCAGCCAAGATCGTCCGCCAGGGAAAGCTTTCTTT. Translating gives CASSQDRPPGKAFF.

The chain employs TRBV12-3 or TRBV12-4 and TRBJ2-1; D call uncertain. Trimming removed 4 bases from V and 10 bases from J, with 14 bases in between. The length of the CDR3 is 13 residues. The CDR3 here is CASSCQIPYEQFF. Written as DNA, the CDR3 is TGTGCCAGCAGTTGTCAGATCCCCTACGAGCAGTTCTTC.

The genes are TRBV20-1 and TRBJ1-4, with D perhaps matching TRBD1 (5 bases). V lost 1 base and J 5 bases, leaving 11 bases between the germline ends. The germline V gene encodes CDR1 DFQATT and CDR2 SNEGSKA (reference sequence). The CDR3 runs 14 residues. The CDR3: CSARAGGLNEKLFF. The CDR3 nucleotides read TGCAGTGCTAGAGCGGGGGGACTGAATGAAAAACTGTTTTTT.

This clonotype was seen a handful of times. V is TRBV20-1 and J is TRBJ2-7; no firm D call. The J call is in doubt because the DNA end fits TRBJ2-5 better. Germline V gene data show CDR1 as DFQATT and CDR2 as SNEGSKA (reference sequence). This CDR3 is built from 16 residues. The CDR3 DNA is TGCAGTGCCCCCAACCTCCGGCTTGGGTTCTCCCCGACCCAGTACTTC. Translated: CSAPNLRLGFSPTQYF.

The genes are TRBV6-6 and TRBJ2-7; 7 bases align to TRBD1. Trimming at V came to 6 bases and at J to 6 bases, leaving 14 bases not matched to a gene. This CDR3 contains 15 residues. Germline values: CDR1 MNHNY, CDR2 SVGAGI (reference sequence). The CDR3 nucleotides read TGTGCCAGCAGCCCTGACAGGGAAAGGTATGGCGAGCAGTACTTC. This sequence encodes CASSPDRERYGEQYF.

This clonotype has only a few counts. The chain is built from TRBV6-2 or TRBV6-3 and TRBJ1-2; no firm D call. CDR1 is MNHEY and CDR2 is SVGEGT in the germline V gene. The V end was cut by 0 bases, the J end by 4 bases, with 9 bases between. This CDR3 region has 14 residues. CDR3 sequence (DNA): TGTGCCAGCAGTTACTCGACCGCCACCTATGGCTACACCTTC. Protein sequence: CASSYSTATYGYTF.

The V and J genes are TRBV6-2 or TRBV6-3 and TRBJ2-6; tentatively, D is TRBD1 (5 bases). Germline CDR1 MNHEY, CDR2 SVGEGT. The CDR3 is 16 amino acids. Trimming pared 7 bases from V and 1 base from J, leaving 14 bases between. CDR3 in amino acids: CASTPIKGSGANVLTF. DNA of the CDR3: TGTGCCAGCACCCCAATTAAGGGGTCTGGGGCCAACGTCCTGACTTTC.

V and J are TRBV29-1 and TRBJ1-2, with a tentative D call TRBD1 (6 bases). The CDR3 is 14 amino acids. V dropped 6 bases and J dropped 2 bases, with 16 bases sitting between them. CDR1 and CDR2 from the germline V gene are SQVTM and ANQGSEA. CDR3 sequence reads: CSVSGQRRNYGYTF. The CDR3 DNA reads as TGCAGCGTCAGTGGACAGAGGAGGAACTATGGCTACACCTTC. The full variable domain, with the rest looked up from reference TRBV29-1 and TRBJ1-2, is SAVISQKPSRDICQRGTSLTIQCQVDSQVTMMFWYRQQPGQSLTLIATANQGSEATYESGFVIDKFPISRPNLTFSTLTVSNMSPEDSSIYLCSVSGQRRNYGYTFGSGTRLTVV.